The 31 T cell receptor beta chains below were found in one sample sequenced in a study of blood T cells in healthy people across ages. Alongside a J-beta primer mix, a sample-barcoded 5' primer served in a second PCR lasting about 7 to 11 cycles. TCRdb re-called the 5' RACE reads through MiXCR, storing one row per CDR3 protein. The sample lists 1,500,000 or so distinct CDR3 sequences, around 40% occurring once. What was sequenced was blood. The receptors shown here come from a woman aged 18-29 years in good health.

The CDR3 protein is CASSDWRAYNEQFF. The CDR3 bases are TGTGCCAGCAGTGACTGGCGGGCATACAATGAGCAGTTCTTC. The chain combines TRBV6-2 or TRBV6-3 with TRBJ2-1; possibly TRBD2 for D (5 bases). The CDR3 has 14 amino acids. Germline lookup yields CDR1 MNHEY and CDR2 SVGEGT. V lost 5 bases and J 4 bases, leaving 12 bases between the germline ends.

There are a few counts of this clonotype. V is TRBV7-2 and J is TRBJ2-5; D ambiguous. CDR1 is SGHTA and CDR2 is FQGNSA in the germline V gene. Trimming pared 9 bases from V and 0 bases from J, leaving 14 bases between. The CDR3 has 14 amino acids. CDR3 nucleotides: TGTGCCAGTTCGCCGGCCAGGTACCAAGAGACCCAGTACTTC. Translating gives CASSPARYQETQYF.

This chain links TRBV6-2 or TRBV6-3 with TRBJ2-4, with a weak D call TRBD1 (6 bases). Looked up from germline, CDR1 is MNHEY and CDR2 is SVGEGT. The CDR3 sequence is 17 residues long. V was cut by 5 bases and J by 0 bases, with 17 bases left in between. CDR3 in DNA: TGTGCCAGCAGTACCTCGGACAGACTACTAGCCAAAAACATTCAGTACTTC. Its protein product is CASSTSDRLLAKNIQYF.

This clonotype was counted once. V gene TRBV20-1 combines with J gene TRBJ1-2, with TRBD1 identical over 7 bases. There are 13 residues in the CDR3. V gave up 3 bases and J gave up 8 bases; unmatched junction bases: 9. Germline V CDR1 and CDR2: DFQATT, SNEGSKA (reference sequence). CDR3 protein: CSASQGQVFGYTF. The DNA for the CDR3 is TGCAGTGCTAGTCAAGGACAGGTTTTCGGCTACACCTTC.

In nucleotides, the CDR3 is TGTGCCAGCTCGGGAGACCCGACGCGGAGCTACACCTTC. Amino acids: CASSGDPTRSYTF. The V and J genes are TRBV6-2 or TRBV6-3 and TRBJ1-2; D remains ambiguous. Germline CDR1 MNHEY, CDR2 SVGEGT. Between the trimmed V and J ends, which lost 8 bases and 9 bases, there was a span of 19 bases. CDR3 length equals 13 residues.

The gene calls are TRBV20-1 and TRBJ1-4; 10 bases are shared with TRBD1. The germline V gene has CDR1 DFQATT and CDR2 SNEGSKA (reference sequence). The CDR3 sequence is 14 residues long. V shed 4 bases, J shed 10 bases, and the junction held 9 bases outside the gene matches. The CDR3 here is CSAKGTGVYGKLFF. For the CDR3, the DNA is TGCAGTGCTAAAGGGACAGGGGTGTACGGAAAACTGTTTTTT.

The genes are TRBV6-5 and TRBJ2-5; D might be TRBD1 (5 bases). Germline V CDR1 and CDR2: MNHEY, SVGAGI. V lost 1 base, J lost 1 base, and 10 bases lay in between. CDR3 length: 15 amino acids. This CDR3 is CASSYLRGSQETQYF. CDR3 DNA: TGTGCCAGCAGTTACTTAAGGGGCTCCCAAGAGACCCAGTACTTC.

The rearrangement links TRBV4-3 to TRBJ2-1; possibly TRBD2 for D (6 bases). The V end lost 0 bases, the J end lost 9 bases, and 18 bases lay between the germline ends. Germline V gives CDR1 LGHNA, CDR2 YSLEER. The CDR3 length is 16 residues. The CDR3 region is CASSQDRGTVFGEQFF. DNA for the CDR3: TGCGCCAGCAGCCAAGATCGCGGGACGGTGTTCGGTGAGCAGTTCTTC.

On this clonotype: A single base separates this from a much larger clone, so it may be a read error. The rearrangement joins TRBV10-3 to TRBJ2-5; 8 nucleotides line up with TRBD1. The J call may not be correct, given that the DNA end is closer to TRBJ2-7. There are 13 residues in the CDR3. Per the germline V gene, CDR1 is ENHRY and CDR2 is SYGVKD. The CDR3 DNA is TGTACCATCAGTGAACAGGGGGGCTACGAGCAGTACTTC. Translating gives CTISEQGGYEQYF.

The rearrangement links TRBV12-3 or TRBV12-4 to TRBJ2-1; perhaps TRBD2 as D (5 bases). V lost 7 bases, J lost 7 bases, and 14 bases lay in between. This CDR3 has 13 amino acids. In DNA, the CDR3 is TGTGCCAGCATCAGACCATCGGGGAATGAGCAGTTCTTC. It translates to CASIRPSGNEQFF.

This clonotype turned up a few times. The V and J genes are TRBV2 and TRBJ1-5; D is unresolved. The CDR3 length is 15 residues. Trimming took 7 bases from V and 0 from J, leaving 13 bases between them. Germline V gene lookup returns CDR1 SNHLY and CDR2 FYNNEI. Here the CDR3 reads CASKSAGVSNQPQHF. The DNA of the CDR3 is TGTGCCAGCAAGTCGGCGGGCGTTAGCAATCAGCCCCAGCATTTT.

This clonotype was recorded many times. V is TRBV7-2 and J is TRBJ1-5, with D possibly TRBD1 on 6 matching bases. The germline V gene encodes CDR1 SGHTA and CDR2 FQGNSA. Trimming pared 7 bases from V and 2 bases from J, leaving 12 bases between. The CDR3 runs 14 residues. The CDR3 DNA reads TGTGCCAGCACACGAGCAGGGGGCAATCAGCCCCAGCATTTT. Amino acids: CASTRAGGNQPQHF.

Details on this clonotype: The junction departs from germline at one end; a sequencing error may be responsible. In nucleotides, the CDR3 is TGTGCCAGTAGCTTAGACGGCCTAGCTTTAGATACGCAGTATTTT. Amino acid sequence: CASSLDGLALDTQYF. V gene TRBV7-2 combines with J gene TRBJ2-3; D may be TRBD2 (5 bases). Germline CDR1 reads SGHTA; CDR2 reads FQGNSA. The CDR3 loop spans 15 amino acids.

This chain joins TRBV11-1 and TRBJ2-1; 7 nucleotides align to TRBD2. Germline-derived CDR1 and CDR2 are SGHAT and FQDESV (reference sequence). V was clipped by 5 bases and J by 5 bases; unmatched bases: 6. This CDR3 spans 14 amino acids. Written as DNA, the CDR3 is TGTGCCAGCAGCCCAGGACTAGTGGACAATGAGCAGTTCTTC. Protein product: CASSPGLVDNEQFF.

This clonotype appeared a single time. The J gene is TRBJ2-5, the V gene TRBV6-5; D is unresolved. The end of the DNA aligns better with TRBJ2-1, so the J call may be wrong. There are 14 residues in the CDR3. Germline-derived CDR1 and CDR2 are MNHEY and SVGAGI. CDR3 sequence: CASSYSGPQETQFF. In DNA, the CDR3 is TGTGCCAGCAGTTACTCCGGACCCCAAGAGACCCAGTTCTTC.

This clonotype was seen repeatedly, ten times or more. In DNA form, the CDR3 reads TGCAGTGCTCACCTACCCGACAGGGGGAACACTGAAGCTTTCTTT. The encoded protein is CSAHLPDRGNTEAFF. The J gene is TRBJ1-1, the V gene TRBV20-1, with 8 bases matching TRBD1. CDR1 DFQATT and CDR2 SNEGSKA come from the germline V gene (reference sequence). The CDR3 contains 15 residues. V lost 5 bases and J lost 1; bases outside the gene matches: 9.

The table lists this clonotype with a count of one. The chain recombines TRBV9 with TRBJ2-3; 7 bases agree with TRBD2. The CDR3 runs 15 residues. The germline V gene has CDR1 SGDLS and CDR2 YYNGEE. The V segment lost 2 bases and the J segment 1 base; nucleotides outside the gene matches: 4. The CDR3 is CASSVGLVGTDTQYF. CDR3 bases: TGTGCCAGCAGCGTCGGACTAGTTGGCACAGATACGCAGTATTTT.

V gene TRBV5-5 combines with J gene TRBJ2-4; D is possibly TRBD1 (7 bases). The J call is doubtful: the DNA matches TRBJ2-7 better. The CDR3 length is 15 residues. The germline CDR1 and CDR2 sequences are SGHKS and YYEKEE (reference sequence). The CDR3 sequence is CASSLSEGARYEQYF. The CDR3, as DNA: TGTGCCAGCAGCTTGTCGGAGGGGGCGCGATACGAGCAGTACTTC.

This clonotype was detected once. One end of the junction does not line up with germline, which may come from a read error. The CDR3 DNA is TGCAGCGTTGAAACCAGGCACACAGATACGCGGTATTTT. Its translation: CSVETRHTDTRYF. The V gene is TRBV29-1, the J gene TRBJ2-3; D remains ambiguous. The CDR3 consists of 13 residues. Germline lookup yields CDR1 SQVTM and CDR2 ANQGSEA.

There are a few counts of this clonotype. This chain uses TRBV9 with TRBJ2-1; 7 bases agree with TRBD2. J was trimmed by 9 bases and V by 3 bases; bases with no gene match: 9. Germline V lookup: CDR1 SGDLS, CDR2 YYNGEE. The CDR3 is made up of 14 amino acids. DNA of the CDR3: TGTGCCAGCAGCGACAGATCGGGAGGTAGTGAGCAGTTCTTC. It encodes CASSDRSGGSEQFF.

The sample holds a few counts of this clonotype. The genes are TRBV28 and TRBJ1-1; D is undetermined. Germline V gene sequence: CDR1 MDHEN, CDR2 SYDVKM. This CDR3 is 11 amino acids long. The V and J ends lost 5 bases and 12 bases respectively, with 13 bases between them. CDR3 coding DNA: TGTGCCAGCAGTCCCGGACCCGGGACTTTCTTT. As protein: CASSPGPGTFF.

This clonotype was seen only once. Germline and junction disagree at one end, which may indicate a read error. The chain recombines TRBV6-2 or TRBV6-3 with TRBJ1-5; D gene uncertain. CDR3 size: 16 residues. Germline CDR1 and CDR2: MNHEY and SVGEGT. CDR3 protein: CASSYPKAGFDQPQHF. CDR3 DNA: TGCGCCAGCAGTTACCCCAAGGCGGGCTTTGATCAGCCCCAGCATTTT.

The rearrangement uses TRBV28 and TRBJ2-7; 9 bases map to TRBD2. Germline V CDR1 and CDR2: MDHEN, SYDVKM. This CDR3 region has 13 residues. Unmatched junction bases numbered 13, after V lost 10 bases and J lost 9 bases. For the CDR3, the DNA is TGTGCCACGAGGGGCCTAGCGGGGAGTGGGCAGTACTTC. Protein sequence: CATRGLAGSGQYF. The full variable domain, its missing parts supplied by reference TRBV28 and TRBJ2-7, is DVKVTQSSRYLVKRTGEKVFLECVQDMDHENMFWYRQDPGLGLRLIYFSYDVKMKEKGDIPEGYSVSREKKERFSLILESASTNQTSMYLCATRGLAGSGQYFGPGTRLTVT.

The chain uses TRBV5-1 and TRBJ2-1, with TRBD2 matching over 10 bases. V lost 4 bases to trimming and J lost 4 bases; unmatched junction nucleotides: 11. CDR3 length: 17 residues. Germline V gives CDR1 SGHRS, CDR2 YFSETQ. For the CDR3, the DNA is TGCGCCAGCAGCCTGCTTCCTCTAGCGGGAGTTTACAATGAGCAGTTCTTC. Amino acid sequence: CASSLLPLAGVYNEQFF.

The chain employs TRBV28 and TRBJ2-7; D is unclear. Germline CDR1 reads MDHEN; CDR2 reads SYDVKM. The ends were cut back, 6 bases at V and 3 bases at J, with 9 bases in the middle. CDR3 size: 12 residues. CDR3 amino acids: CASRHTIYEQYF. The CDR3 nucleotides read TGTGCCAGCAGGCACACCATCTACGAGCAGTACTTC.

The rearrangement joins TRBV28 to TRBJ2-7, with TRBD1 as a possible D gene (5 bases). Trimming shortened V by 8 bases and J by 2 bases, and 13 bases separated the two germline ends. This CDR3 spans 13 amino acids. CDR1 and CDR2 from the germline V gene are MDHEN and SYDVKM. The CDR3 spells CASAPGQTYEQYF. The DNA for the CDR3 is TGTGCCAGCGCCCCAGGGCAGACCTACGAGCAGTACTTC.

As DNA, the CDR3 is TGTGCCATCAGTAAAAAAAGGGCGTCCTACAATGAGCAGTTCTTC. It codes for CAISKKRASYNEQFF. The rearrangement joins TRBV10-3 to TRBJ2-1, with D hard to call. Between the trimmed V and J ends, which lost 5 bases and 1 base, there was a span of 12 bases. This CDR3 is 15 amino acids long. Germline V CDR1 and CDR2: ENHRY, SYGVKD.

This sequence joins TRBV4-3 and TRBJ2-1; D is possibly TRBD1 (6 bases). The CDR3 extends over 13 amino acids. Germline assignment: CDR1 LGHNA and CDR2 YSLEER. V lost 2 bases and J 8 bases, leaving 10 bases between the germline ends. Here the CDR3 reads CASSQNRAYEQFF. For the CDR3, the DNA is TGCGCCAGCAGCCAAAACAGGGCCTATGAGCAGTTCTTC.

This sequence joins TRBV25-1 and TRBJ2-3, with 11 bases identical to TRBD2. Germline CDR1 MGHDK, CDR2 SYGVNS. The CDR3 contains 15 residues. V was clipped by 2 bases and J by 8 bases; unmatched bases: 6. CDR3 loop: CASSEKGLAGGTQYF. CDR3 bases: TGTGCCAGCAGTGAAAAAGGACTAGCGGGCGGTACGCAGTATTTT. Full variable domain (remainder filled in from reference TRBV25-1 and TRBJ2-3): EADIYQTPRYLVIGTGKKITLECSQTMGHDKMYWYQQDPGMELHLIHYSYGVNSTEKGDLSSESTVSRIRTEHFPLTLESARPSHTSQYLCASSEKGLAGGTQYFGPGTRLTVL.

This clonotype was seen just once. V usage is TRBV19 and J usage is TRBJ1-2, with TRBD1 as a possible D gene (5 bases). Trimming took off 4 bases at V and 4 bases at J, with 16 bases between the two ends. CDR1 is LNHDA, CDR2 SQIVND, per germline (reference sequence). This CDR3 has 15 amino acids. The CDR3 coding sequence is TGTGCCAGTAGTAGGGCCACCGGAAGGGGCTATGGCTACACCTTC. Its translation is CASSRATGRGYGYTF.

This clonotype has just a few counts. The CDR3 bases are TGCAGCGTTGAAGATCTTTGGGACGGGAAGGGCTACACCTTC. Translated: CSVEDLWDGKGYTF. The V and J genes are TRBV29-1 and TRBJ1-2; D may be TRBD1 (5 bases). CDR1 and CDR2 from the germline V gene are SQVTM and ANQGSEA. The CDR3 is 14 residues long. Trimming shortened V by 0 bases and J by 8 bases, and 16 bases separated the two germline ends.